The subject of this entry is one T cell receptor beta chain. The record originates from a study of blood T cell repertoires in COVID-19. Libraries were prepared by immunoSEQ multiplex PCR; TCRdb keeps only in-frame clonotypes and omits some of them. Of 30,000 to 35,000 clones in the sample, more than 75% are singletons; the top ten hold under 50%. CDR1 and CDR2 from the germline V gene are SGHNT and YYREEE (reference sequence). The CDR3 spans 15 residues. Trimming removed 0 bases from V and 0 bases from J, with 10 bases in between. This TCR was recovered from a man older than 75 with active or convalescent COVID-19. The V gene is TRBV5-4, the J gene TRBJ2-7; TRBD2 is a possible D gene (5 bases). The source material was peripheral blood. CDR3 DNA: TGTGCCAGCAGCTTGGAAAGCGGCCGCTCCTACGAGCAGTACTTC. It encodes CASSLESGRSYEQYF.